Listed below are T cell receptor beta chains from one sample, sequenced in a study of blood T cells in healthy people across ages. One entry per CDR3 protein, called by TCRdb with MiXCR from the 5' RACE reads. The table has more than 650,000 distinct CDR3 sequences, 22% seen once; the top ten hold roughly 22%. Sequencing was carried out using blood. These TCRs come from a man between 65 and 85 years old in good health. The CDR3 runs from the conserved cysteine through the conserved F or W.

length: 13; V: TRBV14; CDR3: CASSQEPGTEAFF
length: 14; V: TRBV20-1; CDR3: CSAADRHSGNTIYF
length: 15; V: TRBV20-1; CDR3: CSAWTSGRITDTQYF
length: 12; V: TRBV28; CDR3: CASRGLAREQYF
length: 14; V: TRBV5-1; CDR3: CASSWGGPGETQYF
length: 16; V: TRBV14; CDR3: CASSPPGTSGSYTQYF
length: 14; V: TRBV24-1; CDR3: CATSLAGWAETQYF
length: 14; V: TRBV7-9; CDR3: CASSSTGGYNEQFF
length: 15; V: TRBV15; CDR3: CATSRDPGFIYGYTF
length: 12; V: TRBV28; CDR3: CASRTGTVTQYF
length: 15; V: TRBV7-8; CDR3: CASSLTQTGRETQYF
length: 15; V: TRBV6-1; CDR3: CASSDPAGRTDIQYF
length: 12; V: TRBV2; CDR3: CASSTQGTEQYF
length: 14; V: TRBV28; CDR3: CASSGSRTLFGYTF
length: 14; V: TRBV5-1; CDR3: CASSIGGTTDTQYF
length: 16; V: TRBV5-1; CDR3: CASSNVGGAIQETQYF
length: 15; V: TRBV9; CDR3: CASSGGTSEYNEQFF
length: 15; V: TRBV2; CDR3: CASSRDRDSADTQYF
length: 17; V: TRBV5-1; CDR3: CASSTGLAGEFQETQYF
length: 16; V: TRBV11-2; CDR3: CASSPTTGIMKETQYF
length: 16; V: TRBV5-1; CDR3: CASSLEQGGTNEKLFF
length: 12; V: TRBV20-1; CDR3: CSAAGDYTEAFF
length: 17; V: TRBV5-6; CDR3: CASSSGGVWDSNQPQHF
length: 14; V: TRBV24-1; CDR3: CATSERGWDETQYF
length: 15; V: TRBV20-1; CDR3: CSARTSGGDSYEQYF
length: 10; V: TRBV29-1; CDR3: CSGGQGKAFF
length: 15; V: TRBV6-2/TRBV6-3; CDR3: CASSYRSTAYNEQFF
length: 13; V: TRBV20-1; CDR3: CSARDDKTDTQYF
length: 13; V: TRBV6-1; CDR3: CASGGLPQETQYF
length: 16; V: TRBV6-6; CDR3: CASSYPTGLTSDTQYF
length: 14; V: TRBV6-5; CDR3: CASQSGRRTGELFF